The 5 T cell receptor beta chains given below trace back to one sample, sequenced in a study of CD8 T cells in Susac syndrome. RNA was extracted with the RNeasy kit, and a quantity of roughly 0.5 to 1 ug was reverse transcribed using random hexamers. TCRdb itself ran the immunoSEQ multiplex PCR reads through MiXCR, one entry per CDR3 protein. The sample has about 130,000 distinct CDR3 sequences, over 85% seen once. Sequenced input: CD4+ T cells from PBMCs. The receptors derive from a human donor in good health.

The J gene is TRBJ2-1, the V gene TRBV30; no firm D call. Deletions cut 0 bases from V and 2 bases from J, with 11 bases between. CDR3 length equals 15 residues. Germline V gene sequence: CDR1 GTSNPN, CDR2 SVGIG (reference sequence). Here the CDR3 DNA reads TGTGCCTGGAGTGTGAGTGTCAGACCCTACAATGAGCAGTTCTTC. This translates into CAWSVSVRPYNEQFF.

The V and J genes are TRBV5-1 and TRBJ2-5, with D unresolved. V was trimmed by 0 bases and J by 2 bases, leaving 14 bases between them. Germline V lookup: CDR1 SGHRS, CDR2 YFSETQ. The CDR3 runs to 16 residues. The CDR3 DNA is TGCGCCAGCAGCTTGGCCGGTGGCCAATTACAAGAGACCCAGTACTTC. It yields the protein CASSLAGGQLQETQYF.

The V call is TRBV20-1, the J call TRBJ1-6; unclear D gene. Trimming removed 3 bases from V and 4 bases from J, with 13 bases in between. Germline-derived CDR1 and CDR2 are DFQATT and SNEGSKA (reference sequence). CDR3 length equals 15 residues. CDR3 sequence (DNA): TGCAGTGCTAGTTCCGGAGACCAGTATAATTCACCCCTCCACTTT. Residues: CSASSGDQYNSPLHF.

The chain combines TRBV10-3 with TRBJ1-4, with 9 positions matching TRBD1. The junction had 1 base not matched to a gene; V was cut back by 7 bases and J by 7 bases. CDR3 size: 12 residues. Germline assignment: CDR1 ENHRY and CDR2 SYGVKD. CDR3 sequence: CAIMGQGEKLFF. CDR3 DNA sequence: TGTGCCATCATGGGACAGGGTGAAAAACTGTTTTTT.

The chain carries TRBV7-9 and TRBJ2-7; 8 bases map to TRBD1. Germline assignment: CDR1 SEHNR and CDR2 FQNEAQ (reference sequence). CDR3 length: 15 residues. Germline trimming cut 5 bases from V and 1 base from J; bases unmatched to any gene: 7. This CDR3 reads CASSPGWDRSYEQYF. CDR3 sequence (DNA): TGTGCCAGCAGCCCGGGGTGGGACAGGTCCTACGAGCAGTACTTC. The full variable domain, with the rest looked up from reference TRBV7-9 and TRBJ2-7, is DTGVSQNPRHKITKRGQNVTFRCDPISEHNRLYWYRQTLGQGPEFLTYFQNEAQLEKSRLLSDRFSAERPKGSFSTLEIQRTEQGDSAMYLCASSPGWDRSYEQYFGPGTRLTVT.